What follows is one T cell receptor (beta chain) and its context. Its antigen is as yet unknown. The CDR3 sequence is 14 residues long. Germline loops: CDR1 SSHAT, CDR2 FNYEAQ (reference sequence). The V and J ends lost 3 bases and 0 bases respectively, with 9 bases between them. Second-dose schedules of about 4 or about 12 weeks were combined. The sample is drawn from a study of T cell responses to AZD1222 COVID-19 vaccine. Broader study findings: CD4 TCRs covered the whole spike, strongest at regions 160-218 and 743-854.

Clones were sequenced by immunoSEQ multiplex PCR, and TCRdb holds only the in-frame ones, with some missing. There are about 110,000 clones in the sample; about 95% occur only once, and about 3.1% lies in the top ten. The receptor was isolated from an adult who received the AZD1222 COVID-19 vaccine. The chain links TRBV7-7 to TRBJ2-7; D call uncertain. Sequenced material: peripheral blood, taken 28 days after the second AZD1222 dose. The CDR3 DNA is TGTGCCAGCAGCTTTGAGGACCACTCCTACGAGCAGTACTTC. Translating it yields CASSFEDHSYEQYF.